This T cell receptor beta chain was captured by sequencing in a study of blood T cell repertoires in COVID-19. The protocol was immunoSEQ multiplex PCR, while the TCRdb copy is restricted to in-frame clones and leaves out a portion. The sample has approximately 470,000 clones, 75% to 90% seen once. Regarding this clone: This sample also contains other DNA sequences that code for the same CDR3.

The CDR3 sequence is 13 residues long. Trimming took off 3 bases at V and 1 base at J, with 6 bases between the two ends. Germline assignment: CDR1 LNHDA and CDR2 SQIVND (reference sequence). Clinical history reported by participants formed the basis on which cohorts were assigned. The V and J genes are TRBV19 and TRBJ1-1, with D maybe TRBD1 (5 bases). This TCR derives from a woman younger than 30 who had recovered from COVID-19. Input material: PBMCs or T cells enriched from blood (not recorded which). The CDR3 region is CASSITGNTEAFF. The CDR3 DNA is TGTGCCAGTAGTATTACAGGGAACACTGAAGCTTTCTTT.